The entry that follows covers one T cell receptor (beta chain) sequence. Its target is unknown. This sample is drawn from a study of cytotoxic CD8 clonotypes in ibrutinib-treated CLL. Study conclusions and caveats: Clonality increased at ibrutinib response, then returned toward baseline at progression. Clonality at baseline surpassed age-matched healthy donors and tracked circulating CD8+ T-cell counts.

Target depth was 1 in 200,000 to 1 in 1 million T cells, about 10x per clonotype. Produced via immunoSEQ multiplex PCR; TCRdb's table is partial and in-frame only. Here the sample spans about 200,000 clones, 60% to 80% being singletons. Material: PBMCs, obtained after 12 months of ibrutinib treatment. The sequence derives from a human donor with chronic lymphocytic leukemia.

CDR3 region: CASSLLGAYNEQFF. The CDR3 nucleotides read TGTGCCAGCAGCCTCCTGGGCGCCTACAATGAGCAGTTCTTC. The J gene is TRBJ2-1, the V gene TRBV28, with D unresolved. This CDR3 has 14 residues. V lost 6 bases, J lost 2 bases, and 11 bases lay in between. Germline V gene sequence: CDR1 MDHEN, CDR2 SYDVKM. Drawing the rest from reference TRBV28 and TRBJ2-1, the complete variable domain is DVKVTQSSRYLVKRTGEKVFLECVQDMDHENMFWYRQDPGLGLRLIYFSYDVKMKEKGDIPEGYSVSREKKERFSLILESASTNQTSMYLCASSLLGAYNEQFFGPGTRLTVL.